This T cell receptor beta chain was recorded in a study of cytomegalovirus exposure and HLA in healthy donors. At the level of the study: When 350 to 500 donors were genotyped, approximately 80% of them were found to fall in the Caucasian-associated ancestry cluster. Study findings and constraints: DRB1 showed the most TCR associations and HLA-C the fewest in a later analysis, as rates varied by HLA locus.

The V and J ends lost 7 bases and 6 bases, in that order; junction bases with no gene match: 16. The CDR3 is 17 residues long. Germline V CDR1 and CDR2: SGHRS, YFSETQ. The PCR contained 60 Vbeta and 13 Jbeta primers. Method: immunoSEQ multiplex PCR; TCRdb's copy keeps in-frame clones and lacks some. The table has around 150,000 clones, roughly 9.6% seen once. This clone was counted between two and nine times. The antigen is not known. The chain combines TRBV5-1 with TRBJ1-6, with TRBD1 matching over 7 bases. Sequencing used PBMCs. This TCR came from a woman aged 40 to 49 in good health and CMV-seropositive. The CDR3 region is CASQLSGTDWGNSPLHF. The CDR3 DNA sequence: TGCGCCAGCCAACTGTCCGGGACAGATTGGGGTAATTCACCCCTCCACTTT. Combining the CDR3 with reference TRBV5-1 and TRBJ1-6 gives the whole variable domain KAGVTQTPRYLIKTRGQQVTLSCSPISGHRSVSWYQQTPGQGLQFLFEYFSETQRNKGNFPGRFSGRQFSNSRSEMNVSTLELGDSALYLCASQLSGTDWGNSPLHFGNGTRLTVT.